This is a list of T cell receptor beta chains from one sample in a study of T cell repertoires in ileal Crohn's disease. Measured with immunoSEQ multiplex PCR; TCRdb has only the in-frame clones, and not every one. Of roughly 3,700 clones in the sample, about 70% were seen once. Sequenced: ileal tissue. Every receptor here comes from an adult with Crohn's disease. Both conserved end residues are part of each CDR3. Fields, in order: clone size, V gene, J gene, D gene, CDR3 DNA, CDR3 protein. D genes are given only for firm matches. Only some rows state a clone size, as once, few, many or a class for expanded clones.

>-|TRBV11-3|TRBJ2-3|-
TGTGCCAGCAGCTCAGATGGGCAGGGCCATGATACGCAGTATTTT
CASSSDGQGHDTQYF
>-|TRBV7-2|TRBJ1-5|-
TGTGCCAGCAGCTTAGTAGCAGAGACTAGTCAGCCCCAGCATTTT
CASSLVAETSQPQHF
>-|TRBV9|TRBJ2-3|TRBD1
TGTGCCAGCAGCGTCGCAGGGGGCGAAGGGACAGATACGCAGTATTTT
CASSVAGGEGTDTQYF
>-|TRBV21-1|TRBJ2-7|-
TGTGCCAGCCCCGCCAAGGGACAGGTGACCTACGAGCAGTACTTC
CASPAKGQVTYEQYF
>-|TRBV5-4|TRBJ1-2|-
TGTGCCAGCAGCTTTAACAGGGTGGACCTGACCTTC
CASSFNRVDLTF
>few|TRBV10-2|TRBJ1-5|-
TGCGCCAGCAGTTTTGGGGGCGCGAGCAATCAGCCCCAGCATTTT
CASSFGGASNQPQHF
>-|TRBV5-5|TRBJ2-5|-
TGTGCCAGCAGCTTTACAGGAGACCAAGAGACCCAGTACTTC
CASSFTGDQETQYF
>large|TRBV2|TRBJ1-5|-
TGTGCCAGCAGGTCACAGGAGAATCAGCCCCAGCATTTT
CASRSQENQPQHF
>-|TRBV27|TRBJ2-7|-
TGTGCCAGCAGTTTAAATTATGGGGGCGAGTCCTACGAGCAGTACTTC
CASSLNYGGESYEQYF
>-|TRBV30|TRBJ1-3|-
TGTGCCTGGAAACAGAGCTCTGGAAACACCATATATTTT
CAWKQSSGNTIYF
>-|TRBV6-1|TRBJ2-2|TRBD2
TGTGCCAGCACGAAGCGGGGGGGAGGCGGGGAGCTGTTTTTT
CASTKRGGGGELFF
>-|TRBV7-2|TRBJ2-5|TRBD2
TGTGCCAGCAGCCTAGGAGCGGGGGGGCTAGAGACCCAGTACTTC
CASSLGAGGLETQYF
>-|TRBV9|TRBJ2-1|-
TGTGCCAGCAGCTCAAGACCGTCGGAGTGGGTAAATGAGCAGTTCTTC
CASSSRPSEWVNEQFF
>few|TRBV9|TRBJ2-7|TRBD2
TGTGCCAGCAGCCCAGAGGGGGGACTAGTGGAGACCTTGCAGTACTTC
CASSPEGGLVETLQYF
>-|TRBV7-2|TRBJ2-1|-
TGTGCCAGCAGCTTAGATAGGGCTACAGGGAGCGATGAGCAGTTCTTC
CASSLDRATGSDEQFF
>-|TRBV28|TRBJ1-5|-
TGTGCCAGCAGTTTGGTAAAGGCGGGTCAGCCCCAGCATTTT
CASSLVKAGQPQHF
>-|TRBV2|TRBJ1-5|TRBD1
TGTGCCAGCAGTCTGGAGGGGGCTGAGCAGCCCCAGCATTTT
CASSLEGAEQPQHF
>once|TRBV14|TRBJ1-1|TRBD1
TGTGCCAGCAGCCTGACAGGGGGCGCGGGGATTGAAGCTTTCTTT
CASSLTGGAGIEAFF
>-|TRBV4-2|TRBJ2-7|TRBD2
TGTGCCAGCAGCCAAGAAGGGACTAGCGGGAGCTACGAGCAGTACTTC
CASSQEGTSGSYEQYF
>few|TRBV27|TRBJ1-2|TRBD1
TGTGCCAGCAGTTCGGGTCCAGGGGGCATCCATGGCTACACCTTC
CASSSGPGGIHGYTF
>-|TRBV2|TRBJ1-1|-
TGTGCCAGCAGTGACAGGGCCATGAACACTGAAGCTTTCTTT
CASSDRAMNTEAFF
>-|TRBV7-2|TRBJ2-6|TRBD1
TGTGCCAGCAGCTTAGTACAGGGGGCCGGGGCCAACGTCCTGACTTTC
CASSLVQGAGANVLTF
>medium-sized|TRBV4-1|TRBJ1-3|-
TGCGCCAGCAGCCTCGTCGGGGGGCCCCGCTCTGGAAACACCATATATTTT
CASSLVGGPRSGNTIYF
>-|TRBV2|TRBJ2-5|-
TGTGCCAGCAGTGGCAGGGGAGAGACCCAGTACTTC
CASSGRGETQYF
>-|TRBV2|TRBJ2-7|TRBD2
TGTGCCAGCACCCTGCGAGCGGGGGTTTACGAGCAGTACTTC
CASTLRAGVYEQYF
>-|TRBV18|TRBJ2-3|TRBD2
TGTGCCAGCTCTGCGACTAGCGGGGGGGCCTTGGATACGCAGTATTTT
CASSATSGGALDTQYF
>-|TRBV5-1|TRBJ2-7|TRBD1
TGCGCCAGCAGCTTGATAGGACAGGGTGAGAACGAGCAGTACTTC
CASSLIGQGENEQYF
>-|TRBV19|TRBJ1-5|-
TGTGCCAGTAGTTTTCTAAATCAGCCCCAGCATTTT
CASSFLNQPQHF
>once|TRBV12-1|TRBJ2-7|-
TGTGCCAGCATACTTTATGGTAGAGGCTACGAGCAGTACTTC
CASILYGRGYEQYF